The text below deals with one T cell receptor (beta chain). Its specificity is unknown. CDR3 regions were amplified by Arm-PCR using iRepertoire HTBI primers to build TCR beta libraries. TCRdb re-analysed the multiplex PCR reads in MiXCR, keeping a single row per CDR3 protein. The repertoire has around 400,000 distinct CDR3 sequences, about 25% of them found once; the top ten carry approximately 25%. This sample's time point: persistent/refractory GD, antithyroid drugs over 5 years with positive TRAb. The TCR library was made from RNA that had been extracted from PBMCs in TRIzol. Approximately 10 milliliters of peripheral blood went into EDTA tubes. Trimming pared 7 bases from V and 2 bases from J, leaving 10 bases between. Germline-derived CDR1 and CDR2 are SNHLY and FYNNEI. The CDR3 sequence is 13 residues long. This sample was included in a study of regulatory T cells in long-lasting Graves disease. Across the whole study: The definition of persistent Graves' disease was over 5 years of antithyroid drugs with positive TSH receptor antibodies.

Findings of the study overall: The number of shared public clonotypes was higher in persistent patients (2,741) than new patients (under 1,000).

V is TRBV2 and J is TRBJ2-3; D gene uncertain. This specimen was peripheral blood mononuclear cells (PBMCs), taken when the disease was refractory, from a patient treated with antithyroid drugs. The clonotype was recovered from a female donor with Graves disease. The CDR3 DNA reads as TGTGCCAGCACCCGAGGCAACACAGATACGCAGTATTTT. It translates to CASTRGNTDTQYF.